The sequence of this T cell receptor beta chain was determined in a study of T cells in localized non-small cell lung cancer. A remark on this clone: Its matching antigen is unknown.

The repertoire was sequenced with immunoSEQ multiplex PCR; TCRdb's copy has only in-frame clones and lacks some. The data contain 6,000 to 7,500 clones, approximately 50% of them singletons. Whole-study results and caveats: Of the tissues analyzed, uninvolved adjacent lung showed maximal T cell clonality, greater than tumor. An association was observed between higher blood T cell density and longer overall survival. Heterogeneity remains possible, as sequencing covered one tumor region only. A median of around 57 clones ranked among the top 100 in tumor appeared in adjacent lung.

The V gene lost 6 bases and the J gene lost 4 bases, with 12 bases spanning the gap. There are 13 residues in the CDR3. Germline CDR1 reads MDHEN; CDR2 reads SYDVKM. The rearrangement uses TRBV28 and TRBJ1-2; a weak D match, TRBD1 (6 bases). The receptor was isolated from a female donor at least 60 years old with stage I lung adenocarcinoma. The material was lymph node tissue, obtained before any cancer treatment. In DNA, the CDR3 is TGTGCCAGCAGCGGGACAAGCCTCTATGGCTACACCTTC. This translates into CASSGTSLYGYTF.